These 21 T cell receptor beta chains came from one sample sequenced in a study of T-cell reconstitution after alpha-beta-depleted transplantation in children (dated by TCRdb to 2016 to 2017). The library relied on PCR. Sequencing was performed on an Illumina HiSeq 2500. Molecular barcoding was employed in the preparation of TCR libraries, with unique molecular identifiers being used to normalize TCRbeta repertoire quantification. TCRdb ran its own pipeline on the public reads, namely fastp trimming at Q25 and MiXCR clone calling, and kept in-frame beta chains. CDR3 protein sequences are deduplicated, and each keeps its most common genes and DNA. The sample records a few hundred thousand distinct CDR3 sequences, 9% to 12% of which are singletons. The ten largest clones represent around 2.3% of the sample. The source material was PBMCs from the stem cell graft donor, sampled from the stem cell graft. These receptors all stem from a human donor who donated a stem cell graft to a child with acute lymphoblastic leukemia.

A few counts support this clonotype. The genes are TRBV24-1 and TRBJ1-2; 10 bases align to TRBD1. The CDR3 has 13 amino acids. The germline V gene has CDR1 KGHDR and CDR2 SFDVKD. J lost 6 bases, V lost 9 bases, and 6 bases had no gene match. The CDR3 sequence is CATALGTGDGYTF. Written as DNA, the CDR3 is TGTGCCACCGCCCTAGGGACAGGGGATGGCTACACCTTC.

Ten or more counts support this clonotype. The rearrangement joins TRBV4-1 to TRBJ2-7, with 9 bases that match TRBD1. Per germline, CDR1 MGHRA and CDR2 YSYEKL. The CDR3 is 14 amino acids. The junction had 8 bases not matched to a gene; V was cut back by 6 bases and J by 5 bases. The CDR3 sequence is CASSQTGGIDEQYF. The CDR3 DNA follows: TGCGCCAGCAGTCAAACAGGGGGCATCGACGAGCAGTACTTC.

The V and J genes are TRBV3-1 and TRBJ1-6; 7 bases align to TRBD1. The CDR3 contains 17 residues. With V trimmed by 0 bases and J by 7 bases, 9 bases remained unmatched. The germline V gene has CDR1 LGHDT and CDR2 YNNKEL (reference sequence). CDR3 protein: CASSQERQTGYNSPLHF. CDR3 DNA: TGTGCCAGCAGCCAAGAACGGCAGACAGGGTACAATTCACCCCTCCACTTT.

In its sample, this clonotype was seen many times. This chain joins TRBV4-3 and TRBJ2-1; 11 positions agree with TRBD2. CDR3 length: 14 amino acids. The trim removed 4 bases at V and 8 bases at J, leaving 4 bases unmatched. The germline CDR1 and CDR2 sequences are LGHNA and YSLEER. The CDR3 spells CASSLAGGRYEQFF. CDR3 sequence (DNA): TGCGCCAGCAGCCTAGCGGGAGGGCGTTATGAGCAGTTCTTC.

This clonotype has only a few counts. This chain connects TRBV20-1 to TRBJ1-2; 8 bases align to TRBD1. The V gene's germline CDR1 is DFQATT and CDR2 SNEGSKA (reference sequence). The J segment lost 6 bases and the V segment lost 2 bases, leaving 5 bases of the junction unmatched. The CDR3 has 13 amino acids. The chain's CDR3 is CSARQGAGNGYTF. The CDR3, as DNA: TGCAGTGCTAGACAGGGGGCTGGAAATGGCTACACCTTC.

This clonotype was counted at least ten times. The chain uses TRBV12-3 or TRBV12-4 and TRBJ1-5; no clear D gene. There are 15 residues in the CDR3. V lost 7 bases and J 1 base, leaving 14 bases between the germline ends. CDR3 residues: CASTPSQASNQPQHF. The CDR3 nucleotides are TGTGCCAGCACCCCTTCTCAGGCGAGCAATCAGCCCCAGCATTTT.

In its sample, this clonotype was seen many times. V and J are TRBV20-1 and TRBJ2-7, with a tentative D call TRBD1 (5 bases). CDR1 and CDR2 from the germline V gene are DFQATT and SNEGSKA (reference sequence). CDR3 length: 12 amino acids. V was pared by 0 bases and J by 3 bases, with 6 bases between. This chain's CDR3 is CSAREQGYEQYF. The CDR3 bases are TGCAGTGCTAGAGAGCAGGGCTACGAGCAGTACTTC.

This clonotype was seen a few times. The gene calls are TRBV3-1 and TRBJ2-7, with 10 bases identical to TRBD1. V shed 1 base, J shed 3 bases, and the junction held 3 bases outside the gene matches. This CDR3 spans 15 amino acids. The germline CDR1 and CDR2 sequences are LGHDT and YNNKEL (reference sequence). CDR3 sequence reads: CASSQVGQGVYEQYF. CDR3 nucleotides: TGTGCCAGCAGCCAAGTTGGACAGGGGGTCTACGAGCAGTACTTC.

The gene calls are TRBV20-1 and TRBJ1-6; D is possibly TRBD1 (6 bases). Germline CDR1 and CDR2: DFQATT and SNEGSKA (reference sequence). V was shortened by 6 bases and J by 2 bases, with 17 bases between the two germline ends. The CDR3 has 16 amino acids. CDR3 sequence: CSATPRGTAYNSPLHF. The CDR3, as DNA: TGCAGTGCCACCCCCAGGGGAACAGCCTATAATTCACCCCTCCACTTT.

The chain links TRBV4-1 to TRBJ2-5; TRBD2 matches at 12 bases. CDR1 is MGHRA, CDR2 YSYEKL, per germline. Losses at the gene ends were 0 bases for V and 4 bases for J; bases not matched to a gene: 3. The CDR3 spans 16 residues. CDR3 region: CASSQEGLAGRETQYF. In DNA form, the CDR3 reads TGCGCCAGCAGCCAAGAAGGACTAGCGGGACGAGAGACCCAGTACTTC.

V and J are TRBV27 and TRBJ2-5; 12 bases are shared with TRBD2. CDR3 length: 15 residues. The germline CDR1 and CDR2 sequences are MNHEY and SMNVEV (reference sequence). The ends lost 6 bases at V and 5 bases at J; junction bases unmatched: 7. The CDR3 DNA reads as TGTGCCAGCAGAGCTAGCGGGAGGGCCTGGGAGACCCAGTACTTC. Its protein product is CASRASGRAWETQYF.

This clonotype was counted between two and nine times. V gene TRBV28 combines with J gene TRBJ2-1, with D possibly being TRBD1 (7 bases). Germline V gene data show CDR1 as MDHEN and CDR2 as SYDVKM. This CDR3 region has 15 residues. V gave up 2 bases and J gave up 8 bases, with 16 bases separating them. CDR3 sequence: CASSLGPGGGDEQFF. Here the CDR3 DNA reads TGTGCCAGCAGTTTAGGTCCAGGGGGAGGCGATGAGCAGTTCTTC. Full variable domain (missing parts from reference TRBV28 and TRBJ2-1): DVKVTQSSRYLVKRTGEKVFLECVQDMDHENMFWYRQDPGLGLRLIYFSYDVKMKEKGDIPEGYSVSREKKERFSLILESASTNQTSMYLCASSLGPGGGDEQFFGPGTRLTVL.

This clonotype occurred a few times. This rearrangement joins TRBV27 to TRBJ1-1; no clear D. The CDR3 extends over 14 amino acids. Per the germline V gene, CDR1 is MNHEY and CDR2 is SMNVEV (reference sequence). The V gene lost 4 bases and the J gene lost 0 bases, with 9 bases spanning the gap. For the CDR3, the DNA is TGTGCCAGCAGTTCGCGGAGGATGAACACTGAAGCTTTCTTT. Translated, it gives CASSSRRMNTEAFF.

Ten or more counts support this clonotype. This chain uses TRBV7-6 with TRBJ1-5; possible D gene TRBD1, 6 bases. The germline V gene has CDR1 SGHVS and CDR2 FNYEAQ. V dropped 5 bases and J dropped 10 bases, with 21 bases sitting between them. This CDR3 contains 15 residues. CDR3 sequence: CASSQAGGQGYPQHF. DNA for the CDR3: TGTGCCAGCAGCCAGGCGGGGGGGCAGGGGTACCCCCAGCATTTT.

The sample holds a few counts of this clonotype. This chain links TRBV7-9 with TRBJ2-2; 7 bases line up with TRBD1. The CDR3 is 16 amino acids. Germline loops: CDR1 SEHNR, CDR2 FQNEAQ (reference sequence). Trimming cost V 5 bases and J 1 base; bases outside gene matches: 7. Here the CDR3 DNA reads TGTGCCAGCAGCCCGCCTCGACAGGGGAACACCGGGGAGCTGTTTTTT. It is translated as CASSPPRQGNTGELFF.

Regarding this clonotype: A much larger clonotype is one base distant, so this may be a read error. The chain carries TRBV5-6 and TRBJ2-2; 8 bases map to TRBD1. This CDR3 has 15 residues. Germline CDR1 reads SGHDT; CDR2 reads YYEEEE. With V trimmed by 0 bases and J by 4 bases, 2 bases remained unmatched. DNA of the CDR3: TGTGCCAGCAGCTTGGAGACAGGGGTCACCGGGGAGCTGTTTTTT. This sequence encodes CASSLETGVTGELFF.

This clonotype appeared a few times. This chain joins TRBV4-1 and TRBJ1-6; the match to TRBD1 covers 8 bases. After removal of 4 bases from V and 6 bases from J, the junction contained 5 bases not matched to a gene. Per germline, CDR1 MGHRA and CDR2 YSYEKL. The CDR3 loop spans 15 amino acids. CDR3 nucleotides: TGCGCCAGCAGCCGGGGGACAGGCCTTAATTCACCCCTCCACTTT. Encoded protein: CASSRGTGLNSPLHF.

The table lists this clonotype with a few counts. The chain joins TRBV4-1 to TRBJ1-4; D uncertain. Germline V gene lookup returns CDR1 MGHRA and CDR2 YSYEKL. V was clipped by 4 bases and J by 8 bases, with 11 bases between them. The CDR3 is 13 residues long. This CDR3 reads CASSRGPVEKLFF. The CDR3 region has the DNA TGCGCCAGCAGCCGCGGACCGGTCGAAAAACTGTTTTTT.

The sample holds many counts of this clonotype. V and J are TRBV6-2 or TRBV6-3 and TRBJ1-5, with D possibly matching TRBD1 (6 bases). Germline assignment: CDR1 MNHEY and CDR2 SVGEGT. This CDR3 is 16 amino acids long. With 5 bases removed from V and 2 bases from J, the gap between germline ends came to 16 bases. The CDR3 is CASSRLQGGGNQPQHF. The CDR3 nucleotides read TGTGCCAGCAGTCGCCTACAGGGCGGAGGCAATCAGCCCCAGCATTTT.

CDR3 sequence (DNA): TGTGCCAGCAGCTCGATGACTAGCGTTAACTACAATGAGCAGTTCTTC. Protein sequence: CASSSMTSVNYNEQFF. The chain is built from TRBV7-9 and TRBJ2-1; TRBD2 matches at 8 bases. The trim removed 4 bases at V and 3 bases at J, leaving 8 bases unmatched. Germline V lookup: CDR1 SEHNR, CDR2 FQNEAQ (reference sequence). The CDR3 is 16 amino acids.

This clonotype has a handful of counts. The chain couples TRBV7-2 to TRBJ2-7, with D perhaps being TRBD1 or TRBD2 (6 bases each). Deletions cut 4 bases from V and 9 bases from J, with 22 bases between. The germline gives CDR1 SGHTA, CDR2 FQGNSA. The CDR3 runs 15 residues. CDR3 in DNA: TGTGCCAGCAGCTCGACGGAGGGGGTTCCTACGAGGCAGTACTTC. Protein sequence: CASSSTEGVPTRQYF.